These T cell receptor beta chains were read from a single sample in a study of T cell responses to AZD1222 COVID-19 vaccine. TCRdb's copy holds only in-frame clones and misses some; the assay was immunoSEQ multiplex PCR. This sample has 150,000 or so clones, with about 92% found just once. The input for sequencing was peripheral blood, taken on day 0 of AZD1222 vaccination. These receptors were obtained from an adult in good health. CDR3s include the opening cysteine and the closing phenylalanine or tryptophan. Fields, in order: clone size, D gene, J gene, V gene, CDR3 DNA, CDR3 protein. D genes are given only for firm matches. A clone size is listed for some rows: how often the clone was seen (once, few, many), or a class if it is expanded.

NA TRBD1 TRBJ2-2 TRBV5-1 TGCGCCAGCAGCTTGGTCCCCTGGGCAGGGGGATTAGCCGGGGAGCTGTTTTTT CASSLVPWAGGLAGELFF
NA NA TRBJ1-1 TRBV3-1/TRBV3-2 TGTGCCAGCAGCCAAGGAAGGAACACTGAAGCTTTCTTT CASSQGRNTEAFF
NA NA TRBJ1-3 TRBV18 TGTGCCAGCTCACCACCGGCTTCAGGATCTGGAAACACCATATATTTT CASSPPASGSGNTIYF
NA NA TRBJ1-1 TRBV7-6 TGTGCCAGCAGCTTGGGGGGGGGCACTGAAGCTTTCTTT CASSLGGGTEAFF
NA NA TRBJ1-4 TRBV7-2 TGTGCCAGCAGGCCTGGGACGGGCAGTAATGAAAAACTGTTTTTT CASRPGTGSNEKLFF
NA NA TRBJ2-5 TRBV15 TGTGCCACCAGCAGAGAAATGGGGGCGTGGGAGACCCAGTACTTC CATSREMGAWETQYF
NA NA TRBJ1-1 TRBV19 TGTGCCAGTAGTAGGGGGCGGGACACTGAAGCTTTCTTT CASSRGRDTEAFF
NA TRBD2 TRBJ2-1 TRBV11-2 TGTGCCAGCAGCTTAGGGTTTTCGCTAGCGGGCTTGTCAAATGAGCAGTTCTTC CASSLGFSLAGLSNEQFF
NA NA TRBJ2-7 TRBV27 TGTGCCAGCAGTTGGTCGGCAGGGGTATCCTACGAGCAGTACTTC CASSWSAGVSYEQYF
few NA TRBJ2-7 TRBV7-9 TGTGCCAGCAGCTATGCAGGGGACTCCTACGAGCAGTACTTC CASSYAGDSYEQYF
NA NA TRBJ1-2 TRBV7-2 TGTGCCAGCAGCTTAGTCGGGGCATTCAACTATGGCTACACCTTC CASSLVGAFNYGYTF
NA NA TRBJ2-4 TRBV10-3 TGTGCCATCAGTGAGTCGCGGCTAGCCAAAAACATTCAGTACTTC CAISESRLAKNIQYF
NA NA TRBJ1-1 TRBV7-3 TGTGCCAGCAGCTTAGGTACAGGGGAAGCTTTCTTT CASSLGTGEAFF
NA TRBD1 TRBJ2-7 TRBV5-1 TGCGCCAGCAGCTCCACAGGGGCGTCCTACGAGCAGTACTTC CASSSTGASYEQYF
NA NA TRBJ2-2 TRBV27 TGTGCCAGCAGTTTAGGTCCCGCGAACACCGGGGAGCTGTTTTTT CASSLGPANTGELFF
NA TRBD2 TRBJ2-1 TRBV10-2 TGCGCCAGCAGCTCCGGGACTAGCGGCTACAATGAGCAGTTCTTC CASSSGTSGYNEQFF
NA NA TRBJ1-2 TRBV6-1 TGTGCCAGCAGTGAAAGCGGAATTTGGGCTAACTATGGCTACACCTTC CASSESGIWANYGYTF
NA TRBD1 TRBJ2-5 TRBV27 TGTGCCAGCAGTTTTGATCGGACAGGGGCACAAGAGACCCAGTACTTC CASSFDRTGAQETQYF
NA TRBD1 TRBJ1-1 TRBV5-4 TGTGCCAGCAGTGAAGGACAGGGCTTGAACACTGAAGCTTTCTTT CASSEGQGLNTEAFF
NA TRBD1 TRBJ1-3 TRBV15 TGTGCCACCAGCACTCGGACAGGGAGGCCTGGAAACACCATATATTTT CATSTRTGRPGNTIYF
NA NA TRBJ1-2 TRBV7-2 TGTGCCAGCAGCTTACCCTCGGGGGGCCGCGGCTACACCTTC CASSLPSGGRGYTF
few TRBD2 TRBJ2-1 TRBV19 TGTGCCAGTAGTATCTATCGGGGGGAAAATGAGCAGTTCTTC CASSIYRGENEQFF
NA TRBD1 TRBJ1-1 TRBV30 TGTGCCTTACTAGGGTGGGACCGACAGGGAAACACTGAAGCTTTCTTT CALLGWDRQGNTEAFF
once TRBD2 TRBJ2-7 TRBV7-2 TGTGCCAGCAGAAAGCAAATCGGGGGGGACTACGAGCAGTACTTC CASRKQIGGDYEQYF
NA NA TRBJ1-3 TRBV12-2 TGTGCAAGAGCTGACAGGGCTGGAAACACCATATATTTT CARADRAGNTIYF
NA NA TRBJ2-2 TRBV19 TGTGCCAGTAGTACGGGCGGGGTCAACACCGGGGAGCTGTTTTTT CASSTGGVNTGELFF
NA NA TRBJ1-4 TRBV19 TGTGCCAGTAGTATGAATTCACGGGGGAGGACCATTGCAACTAATGAAAAACTGTTTTTT CASSMNSRGRTIATNEKLFF
once TRBD2 TRBJ2-5 TRBV7-7 TGTGCCAGCAGCTTAGGTAGCGGGGCGGCCCGGGAGACCCAGTACTTC CASSLGSGAARETQYF
NA NA TRBJ2-2 TRBV5-4 TGTGCCAGCAGCTTGGGGAGGGCCCAGGCCACCGGGGAGCTGTTTTTT CASSLGRAQATGELFF
NA NA TRBJ1-5 TRBV7-6 TGTGCCAGCAGCTTAGGGCCCGCAGGGCTGGAAGGTCAGCCCCAGCATTTT CASSLGPAGLEGQPQHF
NA NA TRBJ2-1 TRBV5-1 TGCGCCAGCAGCTTTGGGGGCCCGTCCTACAATGAGCAGTTCTTC CASSFGGPSYNEQFF
NA NA TRBJ2-3 TRBV3-1/TRBV3-2 TGTGCCAGCAGCCAACAGGGGATCGGTACAGATACGCAGTATTTT CASSQQGIGTDTQYF
NA TRBD1 TRBJ2-3 TRBV4-1 TGCGCCAGCAGCCACGGGGACAGCCACGATACGCAGTATTTT CASSHGDSHDTQYF
once NA TRBJ1-5 TRBV5-5 TGTGCCAGCAGCCCCCGGACGGGCAATCAGCCCCAGCATTTT CASSPRTGNQPQHF
once TRBD1 TRBJ2-1 TRBV7-2 TGTGCCAGCAGCCCCACCCGGGACAGACTTTACAATGAGCAGTTCTTC CASSPTRDRLYNEQFF
NA NA TRBJ1-1 TRBV30 TGTGCCTGGAGTGTGGGTTTTGGGGAAGCTTTCTTT CAWSVGFGEAFF